One sample yielded the 15 T cell receptor beta chains listed below, sequenced in a study of T cells after yellow fever vaccination. TCRdb analysed the 5' RACE reads with MiXCR anew, one entry per CDR3 protein. The sample consists of 150,000 to 200,000 distinct CDR3 sequences, roughly 8.8% of them appearing once. The source was CD8+ T cells sorted from PBMCs, collected 45 days after the yellow fever booster vaccination. The receptors shown here come from a man aged 18 to 30 who received the YFV17D yellow fever vaccine.

J is TRBJ1-5 and V is TRBV12-3 or TRBV12-4; D is undetermined. The CDR3 contains 13 residues. Trimming left V 4 bases short and J 7 bases short, with 11 bases between. For the CDR3, the DNA is TGTGCCAGCAGTTGGGAGATCGGACAGCCCCAGCATTTT. It specifies CASSWEIGQPQHF.

In this sample, this clonotype turned up many times. The chain uses TRBV15 and TRBJ1-1; maybe TRBD1 (6 bases). The CDR3 extends over 15 amino acids. Germline CDR1 reads LNHNV; CDR2 reads YYDKDF (reference sequence). Trimming removed 5 bases at V and 5 bases at J, with 18 bases between. This CDR3 reads CATSLTRGAGTEAFF. In DNA form, the CDR3 reads TGTGCCACCAGCTTAACGAGGGGGGCGGGAACTGAAGCTTTCTTT.

The chain employs TRBV6-6 and TRBJ2-3, with 8 bases fitting TRBD2. The CDR3 runs to 15 residues. J gave up 5 bases and V 7 bases, and 11 bases lay outside the gene matches. Germline V gives CDR1 MNHNY, CDR2 SVGAGI (reference sequence). The DNA of the CDR3 is TGTGCCAGCAAACCCGGGGGGGGCCTTGGAGATACGCAGTATTTT. Its protein product is CASKPGGGLGDTQYF.

The chain employs TRBV6-5 and TRBJ1-1; the D is unclear. Germline V lookup: CDR1 MNHEY, CDR2 SVGAGI. This CDR3 is 13 amino acids long. The V and J ends lost 8 bases and 3 bases respectively, with 13 bases between them. The CDR3 spells CASVGGRYTEAFF. The CDR3 bases are TGTGCCAGCGTTGGTGGGAGGTACACTGAAGCTTTCTTT.

CDR3 loop: CASTGPNETQYF. In nucleotides, the CDR3 is TGCGCCAGCACGGGCCCAAACGAGACCCAGTACTTC. The chain combines TRBV10-2 with TRBJ2-5, with no clear D. Trimming left V 7 bases short and J 5 bases short, with 11 bases between. The CDR3 totals 12 residues. In germline, CDR1 is WSHSY, CDR2 SAAADI.

This clonotype was seen a few times. The V call is TRBV5-8, the J call TRBJ2-1, with D possibly being TRBD2 (5 bases). Deletions cut 3 bases from V and 7 bases from J, with 11 bases between. This CDR3 has 13 amino acids. Germline values: CDR1 SGHTS, CDR2 YDEGEE. CDR3 residues: CASSWRPSNEQFF. The CDR3 coding sequence is TGTGCCAGCAGCTGGAGGCCGTCGAATGAGCAGTTCTTC.

DNA of the CDR3: TGTGCCAGCAGTTACCCACCGACGAACACTGAAGCTTTCTTT. Its protein is CASSYPPTNTEAFF. The chain couples TRBV6-2 or TRBV6-3 to TRBJ1-1; D gene unclear. Germline assignment: CDR1 MNHEY and CDR2 SVGEGT. This CDR3 has 14 amino acids. Between the trimmed V and J ends, which lost 2 bases and 1 base, there was a span of 8 bases.

This chain links TRBV30 with TRBJ1-1; TRBD1 is a possible D gene (6 bases). Per the germline V gene, CDR1 is GTSNPN and CDR2 is SVGIG (reference sequence). CDR3 length: 9 amino acids. The CDR3 bases are TGTGCTTTGGGGGCCGGAGCTTTCTTT. It specifies CALGAGAFF.

The chain recombines TRBV7-9 with TRBJ2-1; no clear D. CDR1 is SEHNR and CDR2 is FQNEAQ in the germline V gene (reference sequence). Trimming took 2 bases from V and 9 from J, leaving 5 bases between them. The CDR3 sequence is 11 residues long. The CDR3 loop is CASSLRVEQFF. Written as DNA, the CDR3 is TGTGCCAGCAGCTTACGAGTTGAGCAGTTCTTC.

This clonotype was recorded a few times. The chain carries TRBV11-2 and TRBJ1-1; 9 positions match TRBD1. CDR1 and CDR2 (germline): SGHAT, FQNNGV. CDR3 length equals 14 residues. The V gene end was trimmed by 5 bases and the J gene end by 6 bases; junction bases not matched to a gene: 7. CDR3 loop: CASSVGQGLAEAFF. CDR3 in DNA: TGTGCCAGCAGCGTGGGACAGGGTCTCGCTGAAGCTTTCTTT.

This chain uses TRBV4-1 with TRBJ1-4; a weak D match, TRBD1 (5 bases). This CDR3 spans 14 amino acids. The germline V and J ends were trimmed by 1 base and 8 bases, with 11 bases remaining between them. Germline V gene lookup returns CDR1 MGHRA and CDR2 YSYEKL. The CDR3 protein is CASSQGVGEEKLFF. The CDR3 region has the DNA TGCGCCAGCAGCCAAGGAGTAGGGGAAGAAAAACTGTTTTTT.

Only a few counts were recorded for this clonotype. The chain is built from TRBV25-1 and TRBJ2-7; the match to TRBD1 covers 9 bases. This CDR3 is built from 15 residues. CDR1 and CDR2 from the germline V gene are MGHDK and SYGVNS. V lost 3 bases to trimming and J lost 6 bases; unmatched junction nucleotides: 9. The CDR3, as DNA: TGTGCCAGCAGTGATTCACAGGGGGCGCGGTTCGAGCAGTACGTC. It codes for CASSDSQGARFEQYV.

Here the CDR3 DNA reads TGTGCCAGCAGCGGATACAGGGTTAGGGATGGCTACACCTTC. Protein product: CASSGYRVRDGYTF. The V gene is TRBV9, the J gene TRBJ1-2, with D possibly matching TRBD1 (6 bases). Trimming removed 3 bases at V and 6 bases at J, with 15 bases between. Germline lookup yields CDR1 SGDLS and CDR2 YYNGEE. CDR3 length: 14 residues. Full variable domain (outside the CDR3, taken from reference TRBV9 and TRBJ1-2): DSGVTQTPKHLITATGQRVTLRCSPRSGDLSVYWYQQSLDQGLQFLIQYYNGEERAKGNILERFSAQQFPDLHSELNLSSLELGDSALYFCASSGYRVRDGYTFGSGTRLTVV.

This clonotype appeared many times. The chain uses TRBV5-1 and TRBJ2-1, with 7 nucleotides matching TRBD1. The V segment lost 2 bases and the J segment 7 bases; nucleotides outside the gene matches: 9. Per the germline V gene, CDR1 is SGHRS and CDR2 is YFSETQ. This CDR3 is built from 15 residues. CDR3 sequence reads: CASSFTGTEVNEQFF. CDR3 bases: TGCGCCAGCAGCTTCACCGGGACAGAGGTTAATGAGCAGTTCTTC.

V and J are TRBV27 and TRBJ1-5; the D gene is possibly TRBD1 (5 bases). V was shortened by 3 bases and J by 4 bases, with 13 bases between the two germline ends. The germline V gene encodes CDR1 MNHEY and CDR2 SMNVEV (reference sequence). The CDR3 contains 15 residues. The CDR3 DNA follows: TGTGCCAGCAGTTTTTCTTACGCAGGGAATCAGCCCCAGCATTTT. This gives the protein CASSFSYAGNQPQHF.